These 18 T cell receptor beta chains share one sample of origin, sequenced in a study of blood T cell repertoires in COVID-19. Method: immunoSEQ multiplex PCR; TCRdb's copy keeps in-frame clones and lacks some. The table lists about 120,000 clones, around four fifths of them singletons. The sequenced sample consisted of peripheral blood. The receptors here all came from a man aged 55 to 70 with acute or convalescent COVID-19.

The chain uses TRBV2 and TRBJ2-1; D perhaps matches TRBD2 (5 bases). Per the germline V gene, CDR1 is SNHLY and CDR2 is FYNNEI. Trimming took 0 bases from V and 4 from J, leaving 13 bases between them. This CDR3 comprises 16 residues. DNA for the CDR3: TGTGCCAGCAGTGAAGCGCAACCTAGCAATTACAATGAGCAGTTCTTC. Translating gives CASSEAQPSNYNEQFF.

The chain recombines TRBV7-9 with TRBJ1-2; 8 positions match TRBD1. Germline V CDR1 and CDR2: SEHNR, FQNEAQ (reference sequence). The CDR3 contains 16 residues. V lost 5 bases and J lost 6; bases outside the gene matches: 14. This CDR3 reads CASSPLPGQGGDGYTF. The CDR3 bases are TGTGCCAGCAGCCCCCTCCCCGGACAGGGAGGTGATGGCTACACCTTC.

As regards this clone: Other DNA variants within this sample encode the same CDR3. This chain joins TRBV11-3 and TRBJ2-1; 7 bases are a match to TRBD2. V was pared by 4 bases and J by 2 bases, with 2 bases of the junction left unmatched. The germline V gene encodes CDR1 SGHNT and CDR2 YENEEA. CDR3 length: 14 residues. The CDR3 coding sequence is TGTGCCAGCAGCTCTAGCGGAACCTACAATGAGCAGTTCTTC. It translates to CASSSSGTYNEQFF.

The chain is built from TRBV11-2 and TRBJ2-5; unclear D gene. V dropped 1 base and J dropped 5 bases, with 14 bases sitting between them. The CDR3 covers 15 residues. The germline V gene encodes CDR1 SGHAT and CDR2 FQNNGV. The CDR3 DNA reads as TGTGCCAGCAGCTTAGGTAGAGCCGCAAGCGAGACCCAGTACTTC. Encoded protein: CASSLGRAASETQYF.

The chain carries TRBV7-3 and TRBJ1-2; no reliable D call. The CDR3 sequence is 12 residues long. V lost 3 bases to trimming and J lost 5 bases, with 7 bases between them. Germline-derived CDR1 and CDR2 are SGHTA and FQGTGA. The CDR3 reads CASSLVGYGYTF. CDR3 DNA: TGTGCCAGCAGCTTGGTCGGGTATGGCTACACCTTC.

This clone is a singleton in its sample. The CDR3 region has the DNA TGTGCCAGCAGTTTATTTCCAGGGCGGGGGACCCAGTACTTC. This codes for CASSLFPGRGTQYF. This chain connects TRBV27 to TRBJ2-5; D is possibly TRBD2 (6 bases). The CDR3 contains 14 residues. Germline lookup yields CDR1 MNHEY and CDR2 SMNVEV (reference sequence). The V and J ends lost 1 base and 7 bases respectively, with 13 bases between them.

V and J are TRBV29-1 and TRBJ2-3, with a weak D call TRBD1 (5 bases). Germline loops: CDR1 SQVTM, CDR2 ANQGSEA. Trimming stripped 6 bases from V and 1 base from J, with 17 bases between. The CDR3 extends over 15 amino acids. The CDR3 region is CSVDGMGRGTDTQYF. DNA for the CDR3: TGCAGCGTCGATGGGATGGGCAGGGGCACAGATACGCAGTATTTT.

The V and J genes are TRBV28 and TRBJ1-2; D ambiguous. The CDR3 has 11 amino acids. V lost 4 bases, J lost 9 bases, and 9 bases lay in between. Per germline, CDR1 MDHEN and CDR2 SYDVKM. The CDR3 DNA is TGTGCCAGCAGTTCCCCCAGGAGCTACACCTTC. Amino acid sequence: CASSSPRSYTF.

This clone was seen more than once but under ten times. This rearrangement joins TRBV18 to TRBJ1-1, with D unclear. The V gene lost 3 bases and the J gene lost 4 bases, with 12 bases spanning the gap. This CDR3 comprises 14 residues. Germline CDR1 and CDR2: KGHSH and LQKENI. The CDR3 here is CASSPSGLGTEAFF. The CDR3 DNA follows: TGTGCCAGCTCACCTTCGGGGTTGGGCACTGAAGCTTTCTTT. Using reference TRBV18 and TRBJ1-1 for the parts outside the CDR3, the full variable domain is NAGVMQNPRHLVRRRGQEARLRCSPMKGHSHVYWYRQLPEEGLKFMVYLQKENIIDESGMPKERFSAEFPKEGPSILRIQQVVRGDSAAYFCASSPSGLGTEAFFGQGTRLTVV.

The chain couples TRBV2 to TRBJ2-2, with D perhaps TRBD1 (6 bases). There are 13 residues in the CDR3. Germline-derived CDR1 and CDR2 are SNHLY and FYNNEI. The germline V and J ends were trimmed by 8 bases and 0 bases, with 7 bases remaining between them. CDR3 DNA sequence: TGTGCCAGCGGACAGCCGAACACCGGGGAGCTGTTTTTT. Its translation is CASGQPNTGELFF. The entire variable domain, with the rest obtained from reference TRBV2 and TRBJ2-2, is as follows: EPEVTQTPSHQVTQMGQEVILRCVPISNHLYFYWYRQILGQKVEFLVSFYNNEISEKSEIFDDQFSVERPDGSNFTLKIRSTKLEDSAMYFCASGQPNTGELFFGEGSRLTVL.

As regards this clone: One end of the junction does not line up with germline, which may come from a read error. The chain is built from TRBV6-1 and TRBJ2-7; no clear D gene. Germline V CDR1 and CDR2: MNHNS, SASEGT. This CDR3 is built from 14 residues. CDR3 loop: CASSESRVRRGWSF. The CDR3 DNA is TGTGCCAGCAGTGAATCTCGGGTACGGAGAGGTTGGAGCTTC.

J is TRBJ2-7 and V is TRBV5-5; 8 bases map to TRBD2. V lost 4 bases, J lost 1 base, and 7 bases stayed unmatched. From germline, CDR1 is SGHKS and CDR2 YYEKEE (reference sequence). The CDR3 consists of 15 residues. The CDR3 coding sequence is TGTGCCAGCAGCCCGACGGGGGGGTCGTCCTACGAGCAGTACTTC. Its protein product is CASSPTGGSSYEQYF.

The rearrangement uses TRBV6-5 and TRBJ2-3; the D gene is possibly TRBD1 (5 bases). V shed 4 bases and J shed 6 bases, with 17 bases lying between them. The CDR3 is 15 amino acids. Germline loops: CDR1 MNHEY, CDR2 SVGAGI. The CDR3 nucleotides are TGTGCCAGCAGTTCCCTCCATTCACAGGCGGATACGCAGTATTTT. Encoded protein: CASSSLHSQADTQYF.

The V and J genes are TRBV23-1 and TRBJ1-1; 9 bases match TRBD1. TRBV23-1 is an ORF; its function is uncertain. The CDR3 loop spans 16 amino acids. V lost 4 bases and J lost 5; bases outside the gene matches: 11. The CDR3 reads CASSPDRGPHVTEAFF. The CDR3 coding sequence is TGCGCCAGCAGTCCGGACAGGGGCCCGCATGTGACTGAAGCTTTCTTT.

The genes are TRBV24-1 and TRBJ2-5, with 9 bases that match TRBD2. The J segment lost 4 bases and the V segment lost 4 bases, leaving 9 bases of the junction unmatched. The germline gives CDR1 KGHDR, CDR2 SFDVKD. The CDR3 is made up of 16 amino acids. This CDR3 is CATSDHRASGAETQYF. The CDR3 nucleotides are TGTGCCACCAGTGACCACCGGGCTAGCGGGGCAGAGACCCAGTACTTC.

This clone was found a few times. The CDR3 DNA reads TGCGCCAGCCACACCGCGGGACTGGGCGACTATGGCTACACCTTC. Encoded protein: CASHTAGLGDYGYTF. The chain joins TRBV5-1 to TRBJ1-2; a possible D gene is TRBD1 (5 bases). Germline CDR1 SGHRS, CDR2 YFSETQ. The CDR3 extends over 15 amino acids. Deletions cut 7 bases from V and 3 bases from J, with 19 bases between.

The V and J genes are TRBV29-1 and TRBJ2-1; 12 bases map to TRBD2. This CDR3 is 14 amino acids long. The V segment lost 8 bases and the J segment 1 base; nucleotides outside the gene matches: 3. The germline gives CDR1 SQVTM, CDR2 ANQGSEA. CDR3 coding DNA: TGCAGCAGCCTAGCGGGAGGGTCCTACAATGAGCAGTTCTTC. It yields the protein CSSLAGGSYNEQFF.

The chain is built from TRBV18 and TRBJ2-1; D might be TRBD1 (6 bases). Germline lookup yields CDR1 KGHSH and CDR2 LQKENI. With 6 bases removed from V and 6 bases from J, the gap between germline ends came to 12 bases. The CDR3 runs to 13 residues. CDR3 sequence: CASSEDRLNEQFF. DNA for the CDR3: TGTGCCAGCTCCGAGGACAGACTCAATGAGCAGTTCTTC.